Listed below are T cell receptor beta chains from one sample, sequenced in a study of blood T cells in healthy people across ages. Each CDR3 protein is one row after TCRdb ran MiXCR on the 5' RACE reads. The sample contains 500,000 to 650,000 distinct CDR3 sequences, 25% to 35% of which appear only once. This sample also appeared in a second study, on T cells of mothers and their children.

The sequenced sample was blood. The receptors derive from a boy aged 2 to 10 in good health. Each CDR3 is given with its conserved first and last residue. D genes are given only for firm matches.

TRBV4-1 | - | CASSRPPGLFYNEQFF
TRBV10-3 | TRBD1 | CAIRPPRTGGASSEAFF
TRBV30 | - | CAWSRPYEQYF
TRBV7-9 | - | CASSLGAGGNQPQHF
TRBV14 | TRBD2 | CASSQEPSGRTRGDEQFF
TRBV9 | TRBD2 | CASSVEASGYYEQYF
TRBV15 | TRBD1 | CATSKDAGQGTYEQYF
TRBV28 | - | CASNKDYGYTF
TRBV7-2 | TRBD2 | CASSPDGLAGDLGEQYF
TRBV5-1 | - | CASSGSETQYF
TRBV15 | TRBD1 | CATSRGKADRNYGYTF
TRBV7-2 | - | CASSLNGIYYGYTF
TRBV5-1 | - | CASSLTASETQYF